This is a list of T cell receptor beta chains from one sample in a study of cytomegalovirus exposure and HLA in healthy donors. The method was immunoSEQ multiplex PCR; TCRdb's version includes in-frame clones alone and lacks a portion of them. The data contain some 110,000 clones, 82% of them singletons. Material: PBMCs. Receptors were obtained from a man aged 50 or older in good health and CMV-seronegative. Both conserved end residues are part of each CDR3. A D gene is named only where the DNA matches it firmly. Clone size appears in some rows only: once, few, many, or a class for an expanded clone.

d_call clone_size j_call v_call cdr3_aa cdr3_nt
TRBD2 . TRBJ2-5 TRBV7-3 CASSETSGRETQYF TGTGCCAGCAGCGAGACTAGCGGTCGGGAGACCCAGTACTTC
TRBD1 . TRBJ1-2 TRBV14 CASSPQGTTGGRGYTF TGTGCCAGCAGCCCACAGGGGACGACCGGTGGTCGTGGCTACACCTTC
. . TRBJ1-3 TRBV18 CASSPGGARGNTIYF TGTGCCAGCTCACCGGGAGGGGCGCGTGGAAACACCATATATTTT
TRBD1 . TRBJ1-3 TRBV6-5 CASRRGGDGNTIYF TGTGCCAGCAGACGAGGGGGCGATGGAAACACCATATATTTT
TRBD1 once TRBJ1-4 TRBV5-4 CATSTRDRNEKLFF TGTGCCACCTCTACCCGGGACAGAAATGAAAAACTGTTTTTT
. . TRBJ2-3 TRBV18 CASLPRATPGEPQTDTQYF TGTGCCAGCTTACCGAGGGCAACCCCGGGAGAGCCACAGACGGATACGCAGTATTTT
. . TRBJ2-2 TRBV30 CAWRRLANTGELFF TGTGCCTGGAGAAGACTAGCGAACACCGGGGAGCTGTTTTTT
TRBD2 . TRBJ2-7 TRBV6-6 CASSRAGARSYEQYF TGTGCCAGCAGTAGAGCGGGAGCGAGATCCTACGAGCAGTACTTC
TRBD1 few TRBJ1-2 TRBV5-4 CASSPDRGGYGYTF TGTGCCAGCAGCCCCGACAGGGGAGGTTATGGCTACACCTTC
. . TRBJ1-5 TRBV29-1 CSVLTGLSNQPQHF TGCAGCGTCCTAACAGGGCTTTCCAATCAGCCCCAGCATTTT
. . TRBJ1-1 TRBV5-4 CASSLGGHWDTMLAFF TGTGCCAGCAGCTTGGGAGGACACTGGGATACGATGTTGGCTTTCTTT
. . TRBJ2-2 TRBV7-2 CASSPRSGEGTGELFF TGTGCCAGCAGCCCACGGTCAGGGGAAGGGACCGGGGAGCTGTTTTTT
TRBD2 . TRBJ2-3 TRBV28 CASLHLTSGGSDTQYF TGTGCCAGCCTCCACCTGACTAGCGGGGGATCAGATACGCAGTATTTT
. few TRBJ1-1 TRBV5-8 CASSLGIGGVAEAFF TGTGCCAGCAGCTTGGGGATCGGGGGTGTCGCTGAAGCTTTCTTT
. . TRBJ1-4 TRBV5-5 CASSSLTATNEKLFF TGTGCCAGCAGCTCGTTGACAGCAACTAATGAAAAACTGTTTTTT
TRBD1 . TRBJ2-3 TRBV6-5 CASSSRGPRADTQYF TGTGCCAGCAGTTCCAGGGGGCCCAGGGCAGATACGCAGTATTTT
. . TRBJ2-7 TRBV7-2 CASSLDRAEQYF TGTGCCAGCAGCTTAGACAGGGCCGAGCAGTACTTC
TRBD2 . TRBJ2-7 TRBV18 CASSPGGEGYEQYF TGTGCCAGCTCCCCGGGAGGGGAGGGGTACGAGCAGTACTTC
TRBD1 . TRBJ1-1 TRBV7-9 CASSPQGSTEAFF TGTGCCAGCAGCCCACAGGGGAGCACTGAAGCTTTCTTT
. . TRBJ1-6 TRBV7-6 CASSLLRRDKNSPLHF TGTGCCAGCAGCCTCCTTCGCCGGGATAAGAACTCACCCCTCCACTTT
. . TRBJ1-5 TRBV27 CASSINQPQHF TGTGCCAGCAGTATAAATCAGCCCCAGCATTTT
. once TRBJ2-5 TRBV13 CASPQGSQETQYF TGTGCCAGCCCCCAGGGAAGCCAAGAGACCCAGTACTTC
. . TRBJ1-2 TRBV9 CASSASPGGSGGYTF TGTGCCAGCAGCGCTTCCCCCGGGGGAAGCGGTGGCTACACCTTC
. . TRBJ2-3 TRBV21-1 CASSYRGLLADTQYF TGTGCCAGCAGCTATAGGGGTCTCCTGGCAGATACGCAGTATTTT
. . TRBJ2-7 TRBV30 CAWSYSSYEQYF TGTGCCTGGAGCTATAGCTCCTACGAGCAGTACTTC
TRBD1 . TRBJ2-1 TRBV11-3 CASSLGGTGNEQFF TGTGCCAGCAGCTTAGGTGGGACAGGGAATGAGCAGTTCTTC
TRBD1 . TRBJ1-2 TRBV30 CAWRDRAAYGYTF TGTGCCTGGAGGGACAGGGCCGCCTATGGCTACACCTTC
TRBD1 . TRBJ2-2 TRBV28 CASKPGTGATGELFF TGTGCCAGCAAGCCCGGGACAGGGGCAACCGGGGAGCTGTTTTTT
. . TRBJ2-5 TRBV7-2 CASSFEAGQETQYF TGTGCCAGCAGCTTCGAGGCCGGGCAAGAGACCCAGTACTTC
TRBD2 . TRBJ2-3 TRBV7-3 CASSPPGGGSTDTQYF TGTGCCAGCAGCCCTCCTGGCGGGGGTAGCACAGATACGCAGTATTTT
. few TRBJ1-5 TRBV5-8 CASSFGGTQHF TGTGCCAGCAGCTTTGGGGGGACCCAGCATTTT
TRBD1 few TRBJ1-1 TRBV10-3 CASTSTGDHTEAFF TGTGCCAGCACTTCTACAGGGGATCACACTGAAGCTTTCTTT
. once TRBJ1-3 TRBV30 CAARGGGNTIYF TGTGCCGCCCGCGGGGGTGGAAACACCATATATTTT
TRBD2 . TRBJ2-2 TRBV7-9 CASSLPGRGVPTGELFF TGTGCCAGCAGCTTGCCGGGGCGGGGGGTCCCCACCGGGGAGCTGTTTTTT
TRBD1 . TRBJ1-1 TRBV7-9 CASSPRDRESSEAFF TGTGCCAGCAGCCCTCGGGACAGGGAAAGCTCTGAAGCTTTCTTT
. . TRBJ2-5 TRBV7-9 CASSLDKGAEKETQYF TGTGCCAGCAGCTTAGACAAAGGGGCAGAGAAAGAGACCCAGTACTTC
TRBD2 once TRBJ2-2 TRBV7-9 CASSLSGGVNTGELFF TGTGCCAGCAGCTTAAGCGGGGGGGTGAACACCGGGGAGCTGTTTTTT
. . TRBJ2-6 TRBV11-2 CASSLGEGGSKAVLTF TGTGCCAGCAGCTTAGGGGAGGGGGGGTCAAAAGCCGTCCTGACTTTC
. . TRBJ1-5 TRBV2 CASHKGGRDQPQHF TGTGCCAGCCATAAAGGGGGGAGGGACCAACCCCAGCATTTT
. . TRBJ2-3 TRBV19 CASSTLADTQYF TGTGCCAGTAGTACTCTAGCAGATACGCAGTATTTT
TRBD1 . TRBJ1-2 TRBV28 CASSRQGPDYGYTF TGTGCCAGCAGTCGACAGGGACCCGACTATGGCTACACCTTC
. . TRBJ2-1 TRBV7-7 CASSPGPGGTYNEQFF TGTGCTAGCAGCCCCGGGCCCGGGGGAACCTACAATGAGCAGTTCTTC
. . TRBJ2-1 TRBV2 CASNEETYNEQFF TGTGCCAGCAACGAGGAAACCTACAATGAGCAGTTCTTC
. . TRBJ2-6 TRBV5-4 CASSPRGSGANVLTF TGTGCCAGCAGCCCTAGAGGATCTGGGGCCAACGTCCTGACTTTC
. . TRBJ2-3 TRBV7-9 CASSSQRARGKRTDTQYF TGTGCCAGCAGCTCACAGCGAGCGAGGGGGAAACGCACAGATACGCAGTATTTT
. . TRBJ1-3 TRBV4-1 CASSQANRHYSGNTIYF TGCGCCAGCAGCCAAGCCAACAGGCATTACTCTGGAAACACCATATATTTT
TRBD1 . TRBJ1-5 TRBV30 CAWSVAGGRQPQHF TGTGCCTGGAGTGTCGCAGGGGGCCGTCAGCCCCAGCATTTT
. . TRBJ2-5 TRBV10-3 CAIRSGVRETQYF TGTGCCATCCGGTCGGGGGTCCGGGAGACCCAGTACTTC
TRBD1 . TRBJ2-3 TRBV10-2 CASSPTGSTDTQYF TGCGCCAGCAGTCCGACAGGGAGCACAGATACGCAGTATTTT
TRBD1 . TRBJ2-4 TRBV29-1 CSVVGTGIQYF TGCAGCGTTGTGGGGACAGGGATTCAGTACTTC